This record covers a single TCR beta chain. Its antigen is not known. These data are taken from a study of T cell responses to AZD1222 COVID-19 vaccine. The CDR3 extends over 15 amino acids. Per germline, CDR1 LGHDT and CDR2 YNNKEL (reference sequence). The V and J ends lost 0 bases and 1 base respectively, with 9 bases between them. Notes on the study in general: A mostly white British donor set with more females was recruited, and clonal diversity was possibly underestimated. Elevations in Spike-specific TCR breadth and depth followed administration of two AZD1222 doses. Seropositive AZD1222 recipients at baseline numbered only 5 or 6.

Repertoires were generated with immunoSEQ multiplex PCR, while TCRdb's copy carries only in-frame clones and drops some. In the table there are over 100,000 clones, about 89% of which are singletons. The starting material was peripheral blood, obtained 28 days after the second dose of the MenACWY control vaccine. This TCR was recovered from an adult who received the MenACWY meningococcal vaccine as a control. The J gene is TRBJ1-1, the V gene TRBV3-1 (or the pseudogene TRBV3-2), with D hard to call. The chain's CDR3 is CASSQEVRRNTEAFF. CDR3 in DNA: TGTGCCAGCAGCCAAGAAGTCCGGAGGAACACTGAAGCTTTCTTT.